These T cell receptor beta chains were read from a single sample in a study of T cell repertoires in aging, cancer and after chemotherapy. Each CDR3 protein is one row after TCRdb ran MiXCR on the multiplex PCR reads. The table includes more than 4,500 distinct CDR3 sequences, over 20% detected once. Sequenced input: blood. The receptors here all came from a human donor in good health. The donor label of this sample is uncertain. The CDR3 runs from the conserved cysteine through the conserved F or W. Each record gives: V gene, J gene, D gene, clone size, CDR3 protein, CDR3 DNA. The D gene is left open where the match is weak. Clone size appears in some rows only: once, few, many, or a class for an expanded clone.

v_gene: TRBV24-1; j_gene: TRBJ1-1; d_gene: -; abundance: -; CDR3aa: CATSDLGGRGTEAFF; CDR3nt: TGTGCCACCAGTGATTTGGGGGGGCGCGGCACTGAAGCTTTCTTT
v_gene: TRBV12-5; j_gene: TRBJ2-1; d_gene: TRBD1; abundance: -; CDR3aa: CASGGTGRNEQFF; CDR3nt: TGTGCTAGTGGGGGGACAGGGCGCAATGAGCAGTTCTTC
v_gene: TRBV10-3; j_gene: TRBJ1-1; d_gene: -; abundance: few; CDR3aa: CAVTSGPTRLEAFF; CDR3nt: TGTGCCGTCACATCGGGACCCACCCGCCTGGAAGCTTTCTTT
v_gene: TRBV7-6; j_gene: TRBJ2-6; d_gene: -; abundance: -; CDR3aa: CASSFGTGANVLTF; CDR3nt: TGTGCCAGCAGCTTTGGGACAGGGGCCAACGTCCTGACTTTC
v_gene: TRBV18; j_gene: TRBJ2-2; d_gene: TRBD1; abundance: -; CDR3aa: CASSRGQGSNTGELFF; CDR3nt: TGTGCCAGCTCACGGGGACAGGGCTCGAACACCGGGGAGCTGTTTTTT
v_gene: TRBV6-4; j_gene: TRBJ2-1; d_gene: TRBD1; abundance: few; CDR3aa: CASSVQGASNEQFF; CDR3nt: TGTGCCAGCAGTGTACAGGGGGCAAGCAATGAGCAGTTCTTC
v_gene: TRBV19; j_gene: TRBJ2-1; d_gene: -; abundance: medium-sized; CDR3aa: CASSERIYNEQFF; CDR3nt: TGTGCCAGTTCGGAGCGGATCTACAATGAGCAGTTCTTC
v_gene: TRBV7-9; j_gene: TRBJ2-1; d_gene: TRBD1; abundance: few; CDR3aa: CASSLAADQQGATGEQFF; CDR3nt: TGTGCCAGCAGCTTAGCGGCCGACCAACAGGGGGCAACGGGTGAGCAGTTCTTC
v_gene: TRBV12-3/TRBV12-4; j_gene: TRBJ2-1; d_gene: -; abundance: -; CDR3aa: CASGLVAGPSYNEQFF; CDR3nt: TGTGCTAGTGGTTTGGTGGCGGGTCCTTCCTACAATGAGCAGTTCTTC
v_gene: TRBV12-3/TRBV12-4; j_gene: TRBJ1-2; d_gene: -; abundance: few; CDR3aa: CASTPVGENYGYTF; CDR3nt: TGTGCCAGCACCCCGGTAGGGGAGAACTATGGCTACACCTTC
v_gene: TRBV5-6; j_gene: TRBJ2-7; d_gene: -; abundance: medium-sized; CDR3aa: CASSQVGGTLLYEQYF; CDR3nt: TGTGCCAGCAGCCAAGTTGGAGGCACGCTTCTCTACGAGCAGTACTTC
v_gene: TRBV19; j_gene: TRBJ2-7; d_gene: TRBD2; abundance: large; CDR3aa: CASRLAAGSYEQYF; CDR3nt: TGTGCCAGTAGACTAGCGGCGGGCTCCTACGAGCAGTACTTC
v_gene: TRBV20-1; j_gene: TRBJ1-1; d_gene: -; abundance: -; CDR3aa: CSARETGYTEAFF; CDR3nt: TGCAGTGCTAGAGAAACAGGTTACACTGAAGCTTTCTTT
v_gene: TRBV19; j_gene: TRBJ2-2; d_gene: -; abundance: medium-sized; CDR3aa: CASIQGGAGELFF; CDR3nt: TGTGCCAGTATTCAAGGGGGAGCCGGGGAGCTGTTTTTT
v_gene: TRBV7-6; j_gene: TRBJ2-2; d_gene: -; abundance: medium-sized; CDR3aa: CASRPEGVGTGELFF; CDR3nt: TGTGCCAGCAGGCCCGAGGGGGTTGGCACCGGGGAGCTGTTTTTT
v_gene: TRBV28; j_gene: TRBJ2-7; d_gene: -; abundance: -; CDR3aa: CASSLVFSEQYF; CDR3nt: TGTGCCAGCAGTTTAGTTTTTAGCGAGCAGTACTTC